Following are 26 T cell receptor beta chains from one sample sequenced in a study of vaccination effects on CD4 cells after COVID-19. Measured with immunoSEQ multiplex PCR; TCRdb has only the in-frame clones, and not every one. Found here are about 41,000 clones, roughly 70% of them singletons; the top ten hold about 26%. CD4+ T cells specific for antigen were expanded with viral peptide pools by the ViraFEST assay before sequencing. After less than 11 days in culture, the CD4+ T cells were isolated. Testing of the vaccine recipients showed negative nucleocapsid antibodies and no prior SARS-CoV-2 infection. Antigen specificity for these receptors is unknown. The sequences come from CD4+ T cells from PBMCs cultured with HCoV-OC43 spike peptides, collected before COVID-19 vaccination. This sample's subset: HCoV-OC43 spike overlapping peptide pool stimulation. These TCRs come from a human donor who received a COVID-19 vaccine.

This clone appeared once. The V and J genes are TRBV4-3 and TRBJ1-4; D perhaps matches TRBD1 (6 bases). The CDR3 runs 16 residues. Germline CDR1 and CDR2: LGHNA and YSLEER. The V end lost 3 bases, the J end lost 7 bases, and 18 bases lay between the germline ends. In DNA, the CDR3 is TGCGCCAGCAGCCACGGCGACAGGCCATTTACTGAAAAACTGTTTTTT. It specifies CASSHGDRPFTEKLFF.

The chain is built from TRBV9 and TRBJ2-7; D uncertain. Trimming cost V 0 bases and J 6 bases, with 13 bases left between them. Germline-derived CDR1 and CDR2 are SGDLS and YYNGEE. The CDR3 spans 14 residues. The CDR3 sequence: CASSVAPQLSEQYF. CDR3 nucleotide sequence: TGTGCCAGCAGCGTAGCCCCACAGTTATCCGAGCAGTACTTC. The complete variable domain, with remaining parts taken from reference TRBV9 and TRBJ2-7, reads DSGVTQTPKHLITATGQRVTLRCSPRSGDLSVYWYQQSLDQGLQFLIQYYNGEERAKGNILERFSAQQFPDLHSELNLSSLELGDSALYFCASSVAPQLSEQYFGPGTRLTVT.

This clone was seen more than once but under ten times. The chain has TRBV19 and TRBJ1-5; D gene unclear. CDR1 and CDR2 from the germline V gene are LNHDA and SQIVND (reference sequence). CDR3 size: 14 residues. V dropped 6 bases and J dropped 0 bases, with 9 bases sitting between them. In DNA form, the CDR3 reads TGTGCCAGTAGCCAACAGAATAGCAATCAGCCCCAGCATTTT. Translation: CASSQQNSNQPQHF.

The rearrangement uses TRBV9 and TRBJ1-2; 9 bases line up with TRBD1. Trimming cost V 4 bases and J 6 bases; bases outside gene matches: 4. Germline lookup yields CDR1 SGDLS and CDR2 YYNGEE. This CDR3 is 13 amino acids long. CDR3 sequence (DNA): TGTGCCAGCAGCTTGGACAGGGGCGATGGCTACACCTTC. Its translation is CASSLDRGDGYTF. The complete variable domain, with remaining parts taken from reference TRBV9 and TRBJ1-2, reads DSGVTQTPKHLITATGQRVTLRCSPRSGDLSVYWYQQSLDQGLQFLIQYYNGEERAKGNILERFSAQQFPDLHSELNLSSLELGDSALYFCASSLDRGDGYTFGSGTRLTVV.

The V and J genes are TRBV28 and TRBJ2-7, with TRBD2 matching over 7 bases. The length of the CDR3 is 14 residues. The V gene's germline CDR1 is MDHEN and CDR2 SYDVKM. J was trimmed by 3 bases and V by 10 bases; bases with no gene match: 12. CDR3 bases: TGTGCCACACGGACCGGGGGGACGGGCTACGAGCAGTACTTC. It translates to CATRTGGTGYEQYF. The full variable domain, in which reference TRBV28 and TRBJ2-7 provide the parts outside the CDR3, is DVKVTQSSRYLVKRTGEKVFLECVQDMDHENMFWYRQDPGLGLRLIYFSYDVKMKEKGDIPEGYSVSREKKERFSLILESASTNQTSMYLCATRTGGTGYEQYFGPGTRLTVT.

The V gene is TRBV7-2, the J gene TRBJ2-7, with D possibly TRBD2 on 5 matching bases. Per the germline V gene, CDR1 is SGHTA and CDR2 is FQGNSA. The CDR3 length is 14 residues. Trimming left V 0 bases short and J 4 bases short, with 10 bases between. In DNA form, the CDR3 reads TGTGCCAGCAGCTTAGCTTGGACTGGTTACGAGCAGTACTTC. It is translated as CASSLAWTGYEQYF.

The V and J genes are TRBV9 and TRBJ1-2, with 8 positions matching TRBD1. Germline V gene sequence: CDR1 SGDLS, CDR2 YYNGEE. V lost 3 bases, J lost 4 bases, and 5 bases stayed unmatched. This CDR3 has 14 amino acids. The CDR3 region is CASSASQGGYGYTF. CDR3 nucleotide sequence: TGTGCCAGCAGCGCCTCACAGGGGGGCTATGGCTACACCTTC.

The sample holds one count of this clone. The chain joins TRBV27 to TRBJ1-5; no definite D call. There are 15 residues in the CDR3. The V and J ends lost 1 base and 7 bases respectively, with 14 bases between them. Germline lookup yields CDR1 MNHEY and CDR2 SMNVEV (reference sequence). The CDR3 region is CASSLFTGGSQPQHF. DNA of the CDR3: TGTGCCAGCAGTTTATTTACGGGTGGTAGCCAGCCCCAGCATTTT.

The chain is built from TRBV30 and TRBJ1-4; TRBD1 aligns across 9 bases. The V gene end was trimmed by 8 bases and the J gene end by 8 bases; junction bases not matched to a gene: 9. Germline values: CDR1 GTSNPN, CDR2 SVGIG (reference sequence). This CDR3 contains 13 residues. The CDR3 DNA reads as TGTGCCGGGATACAGGGGGCAGGGGAAAAACTGTTTTTT. It specifies CAGIQGAGEKLFF.

This clone showed up just once. The chain carries TRBV2 and TRBJ2-2; 7 bases are shared with TRBD1. V trimming: 8 bases; J trimming: 0 bases; junction bases outside the gene matches: 9. The CDR3 consists of 16 residues. Germline CDR1 SNHLY, CDR2 FYNNEI. CDR3 in amino acids: CASLAGTVPNTGELFF. CDR3 sequence (DNA): TGTGCCAGCCTGGCAGGGACAGTCCCGAACACCGGGGAGCTGTTTTTT.

V is TRBV18 and J is TRBJ1-1, with D uncertain. CDR1 and CDR2 (germline): KGHSH, LQKENI. CDR3 length: 14 residues. Trimming took off 1 base at V and 2 bases at J, with 8 bases between the two ends. The CDR3 DNA is TGTGCCAGCTCACCACGGCACCTAAACACTGAAGCTTTCTTT. This sequence encodes CASSPRHLNTEAFF.

This chain joins TRBV27 and TRBJ2-3; perhaps TRBD2 as D (5 bases). The V gene lost 4 bases and the J gene lost 4 bases, with 24 bases spanning the gap. The CDR3 sequence is 18 residues long. Germline CDR1 reads MNHEY; CDR2 reads SMNVEV (reference sequence). The CDR3 is CASSSFTGFGSGADTQYF. DNA for the CDR3: TGTGCCAGCAGTTCCTTTACCGGCTTTGGGAGTGGAGCAGATACGCAGTATTTT.

This clone has more than one count but fewer than ten. The J gene is TRBJ1-1, the V gene TRBV29-1, with unresolved D. V gave up 6 bases and J gave up 8 bases, with 10 bases separating them. Germline CDR1 SQVTM, CDR2 ANQGSEA. This CDR3 is built from 10 residues. CDR3 sequence (DNA): TGCAGCGTACATACAGCGGAAGCTTTCTTT. Translating it yields CSVHTAEAFF. Looking up the rest from reference TRBV29-1 and TRBJ1-1 gives the full variable domain: SAVISQKPSRDICQRGTSLTIQCQVDSQVTMMFWYRQQPGQSLTLIATANQGSEATYESGFVIDKFPISRPNLTFSTLTVSNMSPEDSSIYLCSVHTAEAFFGQGTRLTVV.

This clone was seen a handful of times. The chain combines TRBV10-3 with TRBJ1-3, with D possibly TRBD1 on 6 matching bases. V lost 5 bases and J 0 bases, leaving 20 bases between the germline ends. The CDR3 has 18 amino acids. In germline, CDR1 is ENHRY, CDR2 SYGVKD. CDR3 DNA: TGTGCCATCAGTCCTATCCCCTTGGGACACCTCTCTGGAAACACCATATATTTT. Translating it yields CAISPIPLGHLSGNTIYF.

The chain couples TRBV2 to TRBJ1-2; 9 positions agree with TRBD1. The CDR3 consists of 14 residues. Losses at the gene ends were 2 bases for V and 8 bases for J; bases not matched to a gene: 6. Germline CDR1 SNHLY, CDR2 FYNNEI. CDR3 amino acids: CASSEQQGARGYTF. In DNA form, the CDR3 reads TGTGCCAGCAGTGAACAACAGGGGGCTCGGGGCTACACCTTC.

This clone was seen a single time. This chain joins TRBV6-1 and TRBJ1-3, with TRBD1 identical over 9 bases. V lost 4 bases and J lost 0; bases outside the gene matches: 7. The length of the CDR3 is 17 residues. Germline CDR1 and CDR2: MNHNS and SASEGT. The CDR3 coding sequence is TGTGCCAGCAGTGGGACAGGGGCTTTCAGCTCTGGAAACACCATATATTTT. It specifies CASSGTGAFSSGNTIYF.

The chain combines TRBV4-3 with TRBJ1-6; no firm D call. The V end was cut by 0 bases, the J end by 7 bases, with 4 bases between. Per the germline V gene, CDR1 is LGHNA and CDR2 is YSLEER. This CDR3 has 13 residues. CDR3 region: CASSQDGNSPLHF. CDR3 coding DNA: TGCGCCAGCAGCCAAGACGGGAATTCACCCCTCCACTTT.

This chain uses TRBV6-2 or TRBV6-3 with TRBJ2-7; D uncertain. This CDR3 is 12 amino acids long. Germline assignment: CDR1 MNHEY and CDR2 SVGEGT. V was clipped by 5 bases and J by 2 bases, with 7 bases between them. This chain's CDR3 is CASSGRTYEQYF. In nucleotides, the CDR3 is TGTGCCAGCAGTGGCAGAACCTACGAGCAGTACTTC.

The V call is TRBV18, the J call TRBJ2-7; 7 bases agree with TRBD1. There are 14 residues in the CDR3. The germline V gene has CDR1 KGHSH and CDR2 LQKENI. V dropped 3 bases and J dropped 2; count of bases not matched to a gene: 4. CDR3 nucleotides: TGTGCCAGCTCACCGTGGGACAGTCCCTACGAGCAGTACTTC. Its translation: CASSPWDSPYEQYF.

The rearrangement joins TRBV28 to TRBJ1-5; D may be TRBD1 (5 bases). The V end lost 9 bases, the J end lost 3 bases, and 21 bases lay between the germline ends. The CDR3 has 16 residues. Germline CDR1 MDHEN, CDR2 SYDVKM. Here the CDR3 DNA reads TGTGCCAGTCGAACCGGCGGGGGTTTCTTCAATCAGCCCCAGCATTTT. Translation: CASRTGGGFFNQPQHF. Filled out from reference TRBV28 and TRBJ1-5, the complete variable domain reads DVKVTQSSRYLVKRTGEKVFLECVQDMDHENMFWYRQDPGLGLRLIYFSYDVKMKEKGDIPEGYSVSREKKERFSLILESASTNQTSMYLCASRTGGGFFNQPQHFGDGTRLSIL.

The rearrangement uses TRBV10-3 and TRBJ1-1, with D perhaps TRBD1 (5 bases). Germline V gene sequence: CDR1 ENHRY, CDR2 SYGVKD. V lost 3 bases and J 0 bases, leaving 11 bases between the germline ends. This CDR3 is 15 amino acids long. DNA for the CDR3: TGTGCCATCAGTGAAAGTCGGGGGATGAACACTGAAGCTTTCTTT. It yields the protein CAISESRGMNTEAFF.

The V gene is TRBV30, the J gene TRBJ1-4; D might be TRBD1 (6 bases). This CDR3 contains 12 residues. The germline V and J ends were trimmed by 3 bases and 6 bases, with 8 bases remaining between them. Germline CDR1 and CDR2: GTSNPN and SVGIG (reference sequence). CDR3 protein: CAWRYRDEKLFF. CDR3 nucleotides: TGTGCCTGGAGGTACAGGGATGAAAAACTGTTTTTT.

This rearrangement joins TRBV28 to TRBJ1-4, with a tentative D call TRBD1 (5 bases). This CDR3 is built from 19 residues. Germline loops: CDR1 MDHEN, CDR2 SYDVKM. The V gene lost 6 bases and the J gene lost 6 bases, with 29 bases spanning the gap. The chain's CDR3 is CASRASGRDERIPDEKLFF. The CDR3 DNA reads TGTGCCAGCAGGGCTTCTGGGCGGGACGAACGTATACCCGATGAAAAACTGTTTTTT.

In this sample, this clone turned up once. The rearrangement joins TRBV7-2 to TRBJ2-5; D possibly corresponds to TRBD2 (5 bases). The CDR3 consists of 15 residues. The V gene lost 0 bases and the J gene lost 5 bases, with 13 bases spanning the gap. Germline CDR1 reads SGHTA; CDR2 reads FQGNSA. CDR3: CASSLAPATGETQYF. The DNA for the CDR3 is TGTGCCAGCAGCTTAGCCCCAGCCACGGGGGAGACCCAGTACTTC.

J is TRBJ1-5 and V is TRBV28; D may be TRBD1 (5 bases). The CDR3 spans 14 residues. The ends were cut back, 6 bases at V and 1 base at J, with 10 bases in the middle. Germline loops: CDR1 MDHEN, CDR2 SYDVKM. The CDR3 here is CASRPAGSNQPQHF. In nucleotides, the CDR3 is TGTGCCAGCAGACCGGCAGGGAGCAATCAGCCCCAGCATTTT. The complete variable domain, with remaining parts taken from reference TRBV28 and TRBJ1-5, reads DVKVTQSSRYLVKRTGEKVFLECVQDMDHENMFWYRQDPGLGLRLIYFSYDVKMKEKGDIPEGYSVSREKKERFSLILESASTNQTSMYLCASRPAGSNQPQHFGDGTRLSIL.

This chain links TRBV15 with TRBJ1-1; D not resolved. The CDR3 length is 12 residues. Deletions cut 0 bases from V and 5 bases from J, with 4 bases between. CDR1 is LNHNV, CDR2 YYDKDF, per germline (reference sequence). The CDR3 sequence is CATSRDQTEAFF. The CDR3 nucleotides are TGTGCCACCAGCAGAGATCAGACTGAAGCTTTCTTT.